A single sample gave rise to the 25 T cell receptor beta chains below, sequenced in a study of control samples from healthy donors and cancer patients. Repertoires were generated with immunoSEQ multiplex PCR, while TCRdb's copy carries only in-frame clones and drops some. Of 170,000 or so clones in the sample, around 87% were seen once. The specimen was blood. All receptors come from a woman between 50 and 59 years old in good health.

The V call is TRBV12-3 or TRBV12-4, the J call TRBJ2-1; TRBD2 might be the D (6 bases). The CDR3 spans 13 residues. V was shortened by 8 bases and J by 8 bases, with 16 bases between the two germline ends. The CDR3 DNA is TGTGCCAGCGGCATCGGGGGTGTCGATGAGCAGTTCTTC. Translated: CASGIGGVDEQFF.

The chain is built from TRBV28 and TRBJ1-2; no clear D. V lost 9 bases and J lost 8, with 10 bases in between. CDR3 length equals 10 residues. The germline gives CDR1 MDHEN, CDR2 SYDVKM. Here the CDR3 reads CASGKMGYTF. CDR3 nucleotides: TGTGCCAGTGGGAAAATGGGCTACACCTTC.

The CDR3 DNA is TGTGCCAGCAGCTTAGTACCTAGCGGGACCGGGGAGCTGTTTTTT. Translation gives CASSLVPSGTGELFF. The rearrangement links TRBV7-3 to TRBJ2-2, with 8 bases lining up with TRBD2. CDR1 SGHTA and CDR2 FQGTGA come from the germline V gene. This CDR3 spans 15 amino acids. Trimming at V came to 2 bases and at J to 5 bases, leaving 4 bases not matched to a gene.

This rearrangement joins TRBV29-1 to TRBJ2-1; D tentatively reads TRBD1 or TRBD2 (5 bases each). Germline loops: CDR1 SQVTM, CDR2 ANQGSEA. The CDR3 is made up of 14 amino acids. CDR3 in amino acids: CSYTGTRWQDEQFF. CDR3 nucleotides: TGCAGTTACACCGGGACCCGGTGGCAGGATGAGCAGTTCTTC.

V usage is TRBV5-6 and J usage is TRBJ1-2; D is perhaps TRBD1 (6 bases). The CDR3 consists of 14 residues. Trimming left V 3 bases short and J 3 bases short, with 12 bases between. The V gene's germline CDR1 is SGHDT and CDR2 YYEEEE. CDR3 sequence (DNA): TGTGCCAGCAGCTCGCAAACAGGGCACTATGGCTACACCTTC. Translating it yields CASSSQTGHYGYTF.

V and J are TRBV19 and TRBJ1-1; D may be TRBD1 (5 bases). Per germline, CDR1 LNHDA and CDR2 SQIVND (reference sequence). CDR3 length: 13 residues. V lost 9 bases, J lost 5 bases, and 16 bases lay in between. In DNA form, the CDR3 reads TGTGCCAGCGAACCGGGACGGGGAACTGAAGCTTTCTTT. Translated, it gives CASEPGRGTEAFF.

This clone was recorded only once. This sequence joins TRBV7-8 and TRBJ2-5, with a tentative D call TRBD2 (6 bases). The CDR3 has 14 amino acids. Trimming stripped 5 bases from V and 2 bases from J, with 12 bases between. Germline V lookup: CDR1 SGHVS, CDR2 FQNEAQ. CDR3 nucleotide sequence: TGTGCCAGCAGCGTTCTTGGACTACAAGAGACCCAGTACTTC. It yields the protein CASSVLGLQETQYF.

The V and J genes are TRBV27 and TRBJ1-2; unclear D gene. The CDR3 consists of 17 residues. V lost 3 bases, J lost 6 bases, and 23 bases lay in between. Looked up from germline, CDR1 is MNHEY and CDR2 is SMNVEV (reference sequence). The CDR3, as DNA: TGTGCCAGCAGTTTTTTTCCCCCGGGCCGCGACCTCCATGGCTACACCTTC. Translating it yields CASSFFPPGRDLHGYTF.

The chain employs TRBV14 and TRBJ1-1; D is perhaps TRBD1 (5 bases). The CDR3 loop spans 16 amino acids. Germline V gives CDR1 SGHDN, CDR2 FVKESK. With 0 bases removed from V and 3 bases from J, the gap between germline ends came to 14 bases. The CDR3 loop reads CASSQDPLGRYTEAFF. CDR3 in DNA: TGTGCCAGCAGCCAAGATCCCCTGGGACGGTACACTGAAGCTTTCTTT.

The sample holds one count of this clone. V usage is TRBV7-8 and J usage is TRBJ2-7, with TRBD2 as a possible D gene (6 bases). Germline V gives CDR1 SGHVS, CDR2 FQNEAQ. The CDR3 runs to 15 residues. The V end was cut by 8 bases, the J end by 0 bases, with 17 bases between. CDR3: CASFSAAGSSYEQYF. The CDR3 nucleotides read TGTGCCAGCTTCTCCGCGGCGGGGAGCTCCTACGAGCAGTACTTC. Filled out from reference TRBV7-8 and TRBJ2-7, the complete variable domain reads GAGVSQSPRYKVAKRGQDVALRCDPISGHVSLFWYQQALGQGPEFLTYFQNEAQLDKSGLPSDRFFAERPEGSVSTLKIQRTQQEDSAVYLCASFSAAGSSYEQYFGPGTRLTVT.

V usage is TRBV27 and J usage is TRBJ2-1; TRBD1 is a possible D gene (5 bases). The CDR3 covers 14 residues. The germline V gene encodes CDR1 MNHEY and CDR2 SMNVEV (reference sequence). V lost 6 bases and J lost 2, with 11 bases in between. The chain's CDR3 is CASSPDSPYNEQFF. In nucleotides, the CDR3 is TGTGCCAGCAGCCCTGACAGTCCCTACAATGAGCAGTTCTTC.

V is TRBV6-9 and J is TRBJ2-7, with 10 nucleotides matching TRBD2. Trimming cost V 4 bases and J 2 bases; bases outside gene matches: 11. CDR1 MNHGY and CDR2 SVAAGI come from the germline V gene. The CDR3 contains 17 residues. CDR3 DNA: TGTGCCAGCAGTTCACCCCCCGGGACTAGCGAAACCTACGAGCAGTACTTC. Its protein product is CASSSPPGTSETYEQYF.

The rearrangement uses TRBV4-1 and TRBJ1-1, with D possibly being TRBD1 (6 bases). The CDR3 covers 15 residues. Trimming cost V 4 bases and J 5 bases, with 17 bases left between them. From germline, CDR1 is MGHRA and CDR2 YSYEKL. The CDR3 nucleotides are TGCGCCAGCAGCCCCCCGGGGGGCAGGGTGACTGAAGCTTTCTTT. Amino acid sequence: CASSPPGGRVTEAFF.

V is TRBV5-1 and J is TRBJ1-4; tentatively, D is TRBD1 (6 bases). Germline assignment: CDR1 SGHRS and CDR2 YFSETQ. The V end lost 0 bases, the J end lost 8 bases, and 14 bases lay between the germline ends. The CDR3 loop spans 15 amino acids. The CDR3 here is CASSLALQGFEKLFF. CDR3 sequence (DNA): TGCGCCAGCAGCTTGGCCCTACAGGGATTCGAAAAACTGTTTTTT.

This clone was observed once. J is TRBJ1-6 and V is TRBV29-1; D is possibly TRBD1 (5 bases). The germline V gene has CDR1 SQVTM and CDR2 ANQGSEA. The CDR3 runs to 11 residues. Trimming stripped 7 bases from V and 8 bases from J, with 9 bases between. The CDR3 DNA sequence: TGCAGCGCCGGGGACTATTCACCCCTCCACTTT. This gives the protein CSAGDYSPLHF.

The rearrangement uses TRBV25-1 and TRBJ2-2, with no clear D. Germline V gene sequence: CDR1 MGHDK, CDR2 SYGVNS. This CDR3 comprises 16 residues. The V and J ends lost 2 bases and 4 bases respectively, with 14 bases between them. The CDR3 loop is CASSELHALGTGELFF. The CDR3 DNA is TGTGCCAGCAGTGAACTCCATGCCCTCGGCACCGGGGAGCTGTTTTTT. The full variable domain, with the rest looked up from reference TRBV25-1 and TRBJ2-2, is EADIYQTPRYLVIGTGKKITLECSQTMGHDKMYWYQQDPGMELHLIHYSYGVNSTEKGDLSSESTVSRIRTEHFPLTLESARPSHTSQYLCASSELHALGTGELFFGEGSRLTVL.

The rearrangement links TRBV7-2 to TRBJ1-3; no reliable D call. The germline CDR1 and CDR2 sequences are SGHTA and FQGNSA. The V end was cut by 4 bases, the J end by 3 bases, with 7 bases between. The CDR3 loop spans 13 amino acids. DNA for the CDR3: TGTGCCAGCAGCTCCTCCTTTGGAAACACCATATATTTT. Its translation: CASSSSFGNTIYF.

In this sample, this clone turned up once. The chain employs TRBV29-1 and TRBJ2-7, with D maybe TRBD2 (5 bases). V was cut by 5 bases and J by 2 bases, with 16 bases left in between. Germline assignment: CDR1 SQVTM and CDR2 ANQGSEA. This CDR3 contains 14 residues. Written as DNA, the CDR3 is TGCAGCGTTCCCTCTGACCACGGGACCTACGAGCAGTACTTC. Protein sequence: CSVPSDHGTYEQYF.

This sequence joins TRBV18 and TRBJ1-1; 7 nucleotides agree with TRBD1. This CDR3 contains 16 residues. Germline values: CDR1 KGHSH, CDR2 LQKENI. V shed 4 bases, J shed 0 bases, and the junction held 8 bases outside the gene matches. As DNA, the CDR3 is TGTGCCAGCTCACGGGACAGCAACTTTATGAACACTGAAGCTTTCTTT. Protein sequence: CASSRDSNFMNTEAFF.

This clone has only one observation. The chain recombines TRBV7-2 with TRBJ1-2; no firm D call. CDR3 length equals 12 residues. With 5 bases removed from V and 0 bases from J, the gap between germline ends came to 4 bases. Germline CDR1 is SGHTA and CDR2 is FQGNSA. The CDR3 reads CASSPSNYGYTF. For the CDR3, the DNA is TGTGCCAGCAGCCCTTCTAACTATGGCTACACCTTC.

The chain carries TRBV27 and TRBJ2-3, with 11 bases lining up with TRBD1. The germline V gene has CDR1 MNHEY and CDR2 SMNVEV (reference sequence). The junction had 9 bases not matched to a gene; V was cut back by 8 bases and J by 2 bases. The CDR3 loop spans 16 amino acids. This CDR3 reads CASGQGASRSTDTQYF. The CDR3, as DNA: TGTGCCAGCGGACAGGGGGCCTCTCGATCCACAGATACGCAGTATTTT.

This chain links TRBV9 with TRBJ2-5; no reliable D call. CDR3 length equals 13 residues. The V gene lost 5 bases and the J gene lost 1 base, with 9 bases spanning the gap. Germline values: CDR1 SGDLS, CDR2 YYNGEE. CDR3 nucleotide sequence: TGTGCCAGCAGTCGTAATCTCCAAGAGACCCAGTACTTC. Amino acids: CASSRNLQETQYF. Full variable domain (rest looked up from reference TRBV9 and TRBJ2-5): DSGVTQTPKHLITATGQRVTLRCSPRSGDLSVYWYQQSLDQGLQFLIQYYNGEERAKGNILERFSAQQFPDLHSELNLSSLELGDSALYFCASSRNLQETQYFGPGTRLLVL.

This chain connects TRBV4-3 to TRBJ2-1; 9 positions agree with TRBD2. V dropped 4 bases and J dropped 6; count of bases not matched to a gene: 13. CDR3 length equals 17 residues. Germline-derived CDR1 and CDR2 are LGHNA and YSLEER. As DNA, the CDR3 is TGCGCCAGCAGCCGACGGCTATATAGCGGGAGCCTCAATGAGCAGTTCTTC. This encodes CASSRRLYSGSLNEQFF.

The V call is TRBV7-2, the J call TRBJ1-2, with 7 bases aligning to TRBD1. The CDR3 sequence is 14 residues long. With 5 bases clipped from V and 8 bases from J, the junction kept 11 bases outside the gene matches. CDR1 SGHTA and CDR2 FQGNSA come from the germline V gene. The CDR3 sequence: CASSPGGAGSGYTF. Here the CDR3 DNA reads TGTGCCAGCAGCCCAGGGGGGGCGGGCAGCGGCTACACCTTC.

The V call is TRBV7-6, the J call TRBJ1-1, with 8 bases lining up with TRBD1. The trim removed 1 base at V and 2 bases at J, leaving 3 bases unmatched. CDR1 is SGHVS and CDR2 is FNYEAQ in the germline V gene. The CDR3 is made up of 15 amino acids. The CDR3 DNA sequence: TGTGCCAGCAGCTTAGGGACAGGGCTTAACACTGAAGCTTTCTTT. The encoded protein is CASSLGTGLNTEAFF.